This T cell receptor beta chain comes out of a study of radiotherapy plus CTLA-4 blockade in lung cancer. Findings of the study overall: Dynamics of early blood T cell clones, together with interferon-beta, were reportedly the best predictors of response. In blood, after radiotherapy plus ipilimumab, tumor-derived TCR clones expanded.

Details on this clone: The antigen is not known.

The method was immunoSEQ multiplex PCR; TCRdb's version includes in-frame clones alone and lacks a portion of them. The sample carries some 78,000 clones, approximately 86% recorded once. From germline, CDR1 is LGHNA and CDR2 YNFKEQ. The CDR3 sequence is 16 residues long. V dropped 0 bases and J dropped 0; count of bases not matched to a gene: 3. Chemo-refractory metastatic non-small-cell lung cancer patients received focal radiation with ipilimumab CTLA-4 blockade. The gene calls are TRBV4-2 and TRBJ2-5, with 8 positions matching TRBD2. Specimen: peripheral blood, collected from a patient treated with radiotherapy plus ipilimumab. This receptor was obtained from a human donor with non-small cell lung cancer who had a partial response to radiotherapy plus ipilimumab. The CDR3 nucleotides read TGTGCCAGCAGCCAAGACCCGGGACTAGACCAAGAGACCCAGTACTTC. Translating it yields CASSQDPGLDQETQYF.